This T cell receptor (beta chain) was retrieved from a study of spatial heterogeneity in lung cancer (dated by TCRdb to about 2019). Looking at the study overall: Beta-chain transcripts were consistently detected in greater numbers than alpha-chain transcripts, which likely reflects a higher abundance of beta-chain transcripts. At surgery, both alpha and beta chains were TCR-sequenced in 200 to 250 tumor regions, some 64 matched nontumor lung samples and just over 55 PBMC samples. In the raw uncorrected reads, each unique combination of TCR and UMI appeared on average more than ten times. TCR alpha and beta repertoires were quantitatively compared across multiple tumor regions, matched nontumor lung and blood in non-small cell lung cancer. A strong correlation was found between TCR transcript counts in tumor regions and a T cell transcriptional module score from matched bulk RNA-seq. TCR repertoire features were related to nonsynonymous mutation counts determined by whole-exome sequencing of tumor tissue.

Preparation of the library involved 5' RACE. The data were produced on a NextSeq 500. The TCR library protocol attached a unique molecular identifier to each TCR cDNA molecule to allow correction of PCR and sequencing errors. Per the authors' processing: Decombinator tools were used for TCR identification, UMI-based error correction and CDR3 extraction. Expanded TCRs were defined as those above a frequency of 2 per 1,000, corresponding to the top 1% of the tumor frequency distribution. Expanded tumor TCRs statistically deemed absent (corrected P<0.05) from at least one tumor region were classed as regional, and all other expanded tumor TCRs were classed as ubiquitous. Renyi diversity was computed with the R vegan package after each repertoire had been subsampled 100 times to 5,000 TCRs. To build CDR3 similarity networks, amino acid triplet string-kernel similarity was used, and CDR3s were connected when their pairwise similarity was above 0.82. The raw public reads went through TCRdb reprocessing: fastp at Q25, MiXCR clone calling, in-frame beta chains kept. Entries are consolidated by CDR3 protein sequence, retaining the most common genes and DNA. The V and J calls and clone size are TCRdb's, not the authors'. A total of 15,000 to 20,000 distinct CDR3 sequences appear in this sample, 5.7% of them only once. The ten top clones hold 10% of the sample.

Many counts were recorded for this clonotype. There is no known antigen for this receptor. No clone much larger than this one lies a single base away; base qualities are absent. Interpreted using the paper, the time point label stands for: sample taken at primary tumor resection. Donors were approximately 72 patients with early-stage, untreated non-small cell lung cancer from the lung TRACERx cohort. For TCR sequencing, whole RNA was extracted from tumor and nontumor lung tissue, or from cryopreserved PBMC samples, and no cell sorting was done. A patient was chosen for TCR sequencing only when enough RNA was available from at least two tumor regions. Before selection, tumor and adjacent nontumor lung specimens were reviewed by a lung pathologist. Findings and caveats that apply to the study as a whole: The count of ubiquitous expanded TCRs correlated with the count of ubiquitous nonsynonymous mutations, and the count of regional expanded TCRs correlated with the count of regional nonsynonymous mutations. The tumor nonsynonymous mutation count correlated with the number of expanded alpha and beta TCRs within the tumor. Additional single-cell paired TCR alpha and beta sequencing was considered necessary to confirm, at a functional level, the hypothesis that regional TCRs recognize regional mutations. TCR-seq coverage of tumor T cells was estimated to be only around 7.3% for alpha chains and more than 11% for beta chains.

From a lookup of the germline V gene, CDR1 and CDR2 are SNHLY and FYNNEI. V and J lose 4 bases and 2 bases, and a span of 12 bases separates them. The CDR3 runs 16 residues from the cysteine to the phenylalanine. The read is trimmed to its CDR3 DNA, 48 bases read in frame from base 1. The sequences come from lung tumor tissue, collected at surgery. The receptor comes from a female donor with early-stage non-small cell lung cancer. The chain links TRBV2 with TRBJ2-6, with no confidently assigned D gene. The CDR3 is CASSGGLNTGANVLTF. The nucleotide sequence is given as TGTGCCAGCAGTGGAGGCTTGAATACTGGGGCCAACGTCCTGACTTTC.